This T cell receptor beta chain is from a study of control samples from healthy donors and cancer patients. Sequencing used immunoSEQ multiplex PCR; TCRdb keeps in-frame clones, though not all of them. This table has about 130,000 clones, 85% to 95% appearing once. In germline, CDR1 is MNHEY, CDR2 SMNVEV (reference sequence). V gave up 3 bases and J gave up 4 bases; unmatched junction bases: 3. This CDR3 spans 13 amino acids. Sequencing was carried out using PBMCs. This clonotype was sampled from a man aged 80 or over with head and neck cancer. J is TRBJ2-7 and V is TRBV27, with 7 bases fitting TRBD1. The CDR3 DNA sequence: TGTGCCAGCAGTTTTCGACAGGGTTACGAGCAGTACTTC. Its translation: CASSFRQGYEQYF.